Sequencing of this TCR beta chain was carried out in a study of cytomegalovirus exposure and HLA in healthy donors. CDR3 length equals 14 residues. The V end lost 2 bases, the J end lost 3 bases, and 10 bases lay between the germline ends. Germline CDR1 and CDR2: SGHNT and YENEEA. The data were produced by immunoSEQ multiplex PCR, yet TCRdb's version contains in-frame clones alone and is incomplete. Here the sample spans approximately 270,000 clones, 87% being singletons. The rearrangement links TRBV11-3 to TRBJ2-5; D might be TRBD1 (5 bases). The sequencing input was PBMCs. This TCR was recovered from a man aged 18 to 30 in good health and CMV-seropositive. The CDR3, as DNA: TGTGCCAGCAGCTTAAGGGGAAGGAAAGAGACCCAGTACTTC. It specifies CASSLRGRKETQYF.